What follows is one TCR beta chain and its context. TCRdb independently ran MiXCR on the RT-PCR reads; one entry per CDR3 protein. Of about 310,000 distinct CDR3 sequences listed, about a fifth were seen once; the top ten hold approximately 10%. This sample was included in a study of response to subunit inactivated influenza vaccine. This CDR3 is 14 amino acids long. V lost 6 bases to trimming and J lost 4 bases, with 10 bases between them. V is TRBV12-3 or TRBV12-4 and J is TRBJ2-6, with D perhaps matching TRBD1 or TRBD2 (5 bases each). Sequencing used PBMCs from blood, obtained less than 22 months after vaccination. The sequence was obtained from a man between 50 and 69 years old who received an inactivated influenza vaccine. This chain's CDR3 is CASSPGTGANVLTF. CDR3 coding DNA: TGTGCCAGCAGCCCCGGGACCGGGGCCAACGTCCTGACTTTC.